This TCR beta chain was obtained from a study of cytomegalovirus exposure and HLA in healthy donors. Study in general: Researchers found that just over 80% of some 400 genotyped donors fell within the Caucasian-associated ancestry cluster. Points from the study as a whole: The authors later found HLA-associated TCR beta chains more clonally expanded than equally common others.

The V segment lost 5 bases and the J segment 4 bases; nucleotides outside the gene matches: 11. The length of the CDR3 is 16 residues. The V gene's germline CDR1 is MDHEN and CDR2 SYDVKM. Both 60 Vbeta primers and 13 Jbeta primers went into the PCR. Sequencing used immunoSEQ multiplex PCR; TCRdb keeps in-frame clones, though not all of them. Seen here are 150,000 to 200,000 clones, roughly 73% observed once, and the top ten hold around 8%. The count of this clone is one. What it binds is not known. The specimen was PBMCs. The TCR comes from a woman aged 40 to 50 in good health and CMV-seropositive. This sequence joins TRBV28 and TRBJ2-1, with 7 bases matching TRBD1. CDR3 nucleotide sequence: TGTGCCAGCAGTCCCCCCGGGACAGCCTCTTACAATGAGCAGTTCTTC. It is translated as CASSPPGTASYNEQFF.